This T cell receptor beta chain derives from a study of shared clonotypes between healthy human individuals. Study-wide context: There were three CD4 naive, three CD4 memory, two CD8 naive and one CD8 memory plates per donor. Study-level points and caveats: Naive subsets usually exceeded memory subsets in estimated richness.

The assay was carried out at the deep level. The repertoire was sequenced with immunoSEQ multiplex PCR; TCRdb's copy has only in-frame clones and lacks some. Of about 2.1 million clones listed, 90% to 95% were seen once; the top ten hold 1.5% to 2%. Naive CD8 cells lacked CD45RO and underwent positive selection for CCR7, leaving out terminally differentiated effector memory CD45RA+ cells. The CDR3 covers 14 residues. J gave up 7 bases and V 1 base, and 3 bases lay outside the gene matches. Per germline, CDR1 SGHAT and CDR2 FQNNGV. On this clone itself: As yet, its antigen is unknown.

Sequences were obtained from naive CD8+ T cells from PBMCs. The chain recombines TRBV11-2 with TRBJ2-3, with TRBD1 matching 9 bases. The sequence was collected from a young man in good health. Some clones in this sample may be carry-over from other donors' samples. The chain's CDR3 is CASSLVQGANTQYF. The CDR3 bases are TGTGCCAGCAGCTTAGTACAGGGGGCGAATACGCAGTATTTT.